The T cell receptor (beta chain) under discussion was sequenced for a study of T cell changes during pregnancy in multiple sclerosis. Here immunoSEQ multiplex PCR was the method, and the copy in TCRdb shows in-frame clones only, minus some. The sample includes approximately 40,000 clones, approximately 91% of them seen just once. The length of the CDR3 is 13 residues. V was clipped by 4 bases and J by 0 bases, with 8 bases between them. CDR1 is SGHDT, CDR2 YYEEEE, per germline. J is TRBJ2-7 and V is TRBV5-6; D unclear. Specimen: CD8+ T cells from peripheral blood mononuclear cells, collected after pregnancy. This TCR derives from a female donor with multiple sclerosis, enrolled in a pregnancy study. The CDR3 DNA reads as TGTGCCAGCAGCGAGCGCTACTCCTACGAGCAGTACTTC. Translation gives CASSERYSYEQYF. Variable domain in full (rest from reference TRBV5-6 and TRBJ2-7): DAGVTQSPTHLIKTRGQQVTLRCSPKSGHDTVSWYQQALGQGPQFIFQYYEEEERQRGNFPDRFSGHQFPNYSSELNVNALLLGDSALYLCASSERYSYEQYFGPGTRLTVT.